This T cell receptor (beta chain) was sequenced for a study of CD8 T cells in Susac syndrome. Reverse transcription of about 0.45 to 1 ug RNA was performed with random hexamers. By means of immunoSEQ multiplex PCR, TCR beta CDR3 spanning 54 Vbeta and 13 Jbeta underwent amplification. TCRdb reprocessed the immunoSEQ multiplex PCR reads with MiXCR, giving one entry per CDR3 protein. The table has 150,000 to 200,000 distinct CDR3 sequences, about 93% seen once. Healthy donors formed controls matched for age and sex. Negative isolation was applied to CD8+ and CD4+ T cells, and FACS enrichment was applied to TEMRA cells. Per germline, CDR1 SQVTM and CDR2 ANQGSEA. This CDR3 region has 13 residues. The V and J ends lost 1 base and 5 bases respectively, with 9 bases between them.

Sequencing input: CD4+ T cells from PBMCs. The chain links TRBV29-1 to TRBJ2-1; weak D call: TRBD2 (6 bases). This receptor was identified in a human donor in good health. This CDR3 reads CSVEVAVNNEQFF. The CDR3 DNA sequence: TGCAGCGTTGAAGTAGCGGTAAACAATGAGCAGTTCTTC.